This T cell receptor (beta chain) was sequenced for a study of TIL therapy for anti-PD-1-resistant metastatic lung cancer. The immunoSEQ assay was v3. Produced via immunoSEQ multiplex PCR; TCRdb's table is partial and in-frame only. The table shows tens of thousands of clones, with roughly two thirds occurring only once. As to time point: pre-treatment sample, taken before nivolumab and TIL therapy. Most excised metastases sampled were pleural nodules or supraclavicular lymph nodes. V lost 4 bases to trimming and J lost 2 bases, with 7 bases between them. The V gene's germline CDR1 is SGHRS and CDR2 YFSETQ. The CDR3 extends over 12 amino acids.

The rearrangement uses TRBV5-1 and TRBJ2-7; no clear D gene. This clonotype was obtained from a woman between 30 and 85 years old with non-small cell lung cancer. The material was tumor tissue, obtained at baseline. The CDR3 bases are TGCGCCAGCAGCGGGCAAACCTACGAGCAGTACTTC. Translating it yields CASSGQTYEQYF.